The sequence of this T cell receptor beta chain was determined in a study of OX40 agonist ivuxolimab in advanced cancers. Study context: With ivuxolimab, an agonistic anti-OX40 (CD134) antibody, patients were treated. Overall study results and limits: Both blood CD4+ and CD8+ T cells showed clonal growth by week 6 at 0.1 to 3.0 mg/kg.

A note on this clone: The antigen is undetermined.

The method was immunoSEQ multiplex PCR; TCRdb's version includes in-frame clones alone and lacks a portion of them. The table records over 40,000 clones, 80% of them present only once. This CDR3 region has 14 residues. The V end lost 0 bases, the J end lost 6 bases, and 9 bases lay between the germline ends. CDR1 and CDR2 (germline): SGHNT, YYREEE (reference sequence). This clonotype originated in an adult with an advanced solid tumor such as melanoma, head and neck, liver or kidney cancer. Sample: CD4+ or CD8+ T cells sorted from blood, taken in a trial of the OX40 agonist ivuxolimab. The V and J genes are TRBV5-4 and TRBJ2-2; D is perhaps TRBD1 (5 bases). The DNA for the CDR3 is TGTGCCAGCAGCTTGGAGGTACAGGCCGGGGAGCTGTTTTTT. This codes for CASSLEVQAGELFF.